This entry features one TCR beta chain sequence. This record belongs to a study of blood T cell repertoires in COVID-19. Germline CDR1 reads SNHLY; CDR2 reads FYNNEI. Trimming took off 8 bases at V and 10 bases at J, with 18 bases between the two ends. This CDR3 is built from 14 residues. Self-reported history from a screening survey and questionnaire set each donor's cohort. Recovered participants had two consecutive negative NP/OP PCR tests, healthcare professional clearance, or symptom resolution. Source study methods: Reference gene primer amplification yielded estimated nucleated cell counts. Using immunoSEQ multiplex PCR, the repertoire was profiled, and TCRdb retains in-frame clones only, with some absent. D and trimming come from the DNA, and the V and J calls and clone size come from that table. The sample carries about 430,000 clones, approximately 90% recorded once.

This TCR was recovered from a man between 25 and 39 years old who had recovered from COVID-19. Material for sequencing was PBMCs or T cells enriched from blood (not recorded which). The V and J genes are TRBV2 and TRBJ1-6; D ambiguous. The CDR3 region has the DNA TGTGCCAGCCTTGGGGAAAACACGGGGTCACCCCTCCACTTT. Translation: CASLGENTGSPLHF. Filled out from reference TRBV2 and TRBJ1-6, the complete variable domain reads EPEVTQTPSHQVTQMGQEVILRCVPISNHLYFYWYRQILGQKVEFLVSFYNNEISEKSEIFDDQFSVERPDGSNFTLKIRSTKLEDSAMYFCASLGENTGSPLHFGNGTRLTVT.